A selection of T cell receptor beta chains follows, all from one sample in a study of blood T cell repertoires in COVID-19. TCRdb's table, derived via immunoSEQ multiplex PCR, lists solely in-frame clones and lacks some. The sample yields a few hundred thousand clones, roughly 90% seen once. Sequencing used PBMCs or T cells enriched from blood (not recorded which). The receptor set was obtained from a woman between 35 and 50 years old who had recovered from COVID-19. Both conserved end residues are part of each CDR3. D genes are given only for firm matches. Expanded clones get a size class; other rows say once, few or many, or leave the size out.

clone_size | j_call | d_call | v_call | cdr3_aa | cdr3_nt
NA | TRBJ2-5 | TRBD2 | TRBV7-6 | CASRPTSGSEETQYF | TGTGCCAGCAGACCGACTAGCGGGAGCGAAGAGACCCAGTACTTC
NA | TRBJ1-3 | NA | TRBV11-2 | CASSPRGSGNTIYF | TGTGCCAGCAGCCCCCGGGGCTCTGGAAACACCATATATTTT
NA | TRBJ1-2 | NA | TRBV21-1 | CASGGVTSGYTF | TGTGCCAGCGGGGGGGTAACGTCTGGCTACACCTTC
NA | TRBJ2-1 | TRBD2 | TRBV6-5 | CASRKDWRGEQFF | TGTGCCAGCAGAAAGGACTGGCGGGGGGAGCAGTTCTTC
NA | TRBJ2-1 | TRBD2 | TRBV28 | CASTQGGTSGQFF | TGTGCCAGCACCCAAGGCGGGACTAGCGGGCAGTTCTTC
NA | TRBJ2-7 | TRBD2 | TRBV3-1/TRBV3-2 | CARSSSGGWLEQYF | TGTGCCAGATCCTCTAGCGGGGGCTGGCTCGAGCAGTACTTC
once | TRBJ2-3 | TRBD2 | TRBV6-4 | CASSERRGATDTQYF | TGTGCCAGCAGTGAACGGCGGGGGGCCACAGATACGCAGTATTTT
few | TRBJ2-7 | TRBD2 | TRBV7-3 | CASSKLAGDYEQYF | TGTGCCAGCAGCAAACTAGCGGGGGATTACGAGCAGTACTTC
NA | TRBJ2-5 | NA | TRBV5-1 | CASSLGPGETQYF | TGCGCCAGCAGCTTGGGCCCGGGGGAGACCCAGTACTTC
NA | TRBJ2-1 | TRBD1 | TRBV5-1 | CASSDRDRVANEQFF | TGCGCCAGCAGCGACCGGGACAGGGTTGCAAATGAGCAGTTCTTC
NA | TRBJ2-2 | TRBD1 | TRBV27 | CASRQGGLSNTGELFF | TGTGCCAGCAGACAAGGGGGCCTTTCGAACACCGGGGAGCTGTTTTTT
NA | TRBJ2-3 | NA | TRBV10-3 | CAISEMGADTDTQYF | TGTGCCATCAGTGAGATGGGGGCAGACACAGATACGCAGTATTTT
NA | TRBJ2-1 | NA | TRBV24-1 | CATSDLGSSYNEQFF | TGTGCCACCAGTGATTTGGGTAGCTCCTACAATGAGCAGTTCTTC
NA | TRBJ2-7 | TRBD2 | TRBV7-2 | CASSSIAGGPNEQYF | TGTGCCAGCAGCTCCATAGCGGGAGGGCCAAACGAGCAGTACTTC
NA | TRBJ1-1 | TRBD1 | TRBV29-1 | CSVDRGAEAFF | TGCAGCGTGGACAGGGGTGCTGAAGCTTTCTTT
NA | TRBJ1-6 | NA | TRBV15 | CATSRVQGDPNSPLHF | TGTGCCACCAGCAGAGTTCAGGGTGACCCCAATTCACCCCTCCACTTT